This T cell receptor (beta chain) was documented in a study of blood T cell repertoires in COVID-19 (dated by TCRdb to about 2020). About the study as a whole: Samples covering the acute and convalescent phases of COVID-19 were provided by collaborators in the United States, Italy and Spain. The material from the prospective study consisted of cDNA or gDNA derived from T cells, B-cell-depleted T cells, or PBMCs. The dataset comprised deeply sampled blood TCRbeta repertoires from subjects exposed to, actively infected with, or recovered from COVID-19. A freely available public database, intended as a resource for researchers studying the immune response to SARS-CoV-2, is where the repertoires were released. The samples were drawn from two sources: the first 160 participants of the ongoing ImmuneRACE study, and 1,254 subjects contributed by 6 global collaborators. The sample metadata nearly always contained a de-identified subject ID, COVID-19 status, age in years and sex. Where available, HLA class I and class II types were taken from metadata supplied by the sample provider and were not determined by assay-based typing. The paper's findings and limits, for the study overall: How much clinical and demographic metadata was included differed by source and by participant, and the metadata was provided uncurated.

The junction shows trimming of 0 bases on V and 5 bases on J, and the gene matches do not reach 7 bases of it. The CDR3 goes from the cysteine to the phenylalanine over 15 residues. Kept here is only the CDR3 DNA, which spans 45 bases and is read in frame from base 1. CDR1 and CDR2 are drawn from the germline V gene: SGHRS, YFSETQ. Concerning this clone: The clone's antigen remains unknown. No qualities accompany the bases; no much larger clone lies one base away.

Another Seattle source contributed samples from volunteer blood donors who had recovered from COVID-19. The collaborating institutions used their own protocols to collect whole blood in K2EDTA tubes. Collaborator samples were shipped for TCRbeta analysis as frozen whole blood, isolated PBMCs, or DNA extracted from either sample type. The immunoSEQ Assay, a bias-controlled multiplex PCR, was used to amplify TCRbeta CDR3 regions from genomic DNA. Processing in the source paper ran as follows. The number of nucleated cells in each sample was estimated by amplification of reference gene primers within the assay. Sequence reads were collapsed and filtered to measure the absolute abundance of every unique TCRbeta CDR3 rearrangement. For each sample, productive Simpson clonality was calculated as the square root of Simpson's diversity index across productive rearrangements. Imported from immuneACCESS, the table was reduced by TCRdb to in-frame sequences with V and J called. These copies leave out some clones; in studies compared against another copy, an unresolved V gene accounts for under half, and the cause of the remainder is not known. V, J and clone size are those of that table, while D and trimming were read from the DNA. For this sample the table gives approximately 240,000 clones, of which 80% to 90% were detected only once. The top ten clones comprise around 1.5% of the sample.

This clonotype originated in a woman aged 40 to 50 who had recovered from COVID-19. Rearrangement joined TRBV5-1 to TRBJ1-1; TRBD1 fits 7 bases in the junction. Material for sequencing was peripheral blood. The DNA reads as follows: TGCGCCAGCAGCTTGGCCGACAGGGTACGAACTGAAGCTTTCTTT. Protein translation: CASSLADRVRTEAFF.